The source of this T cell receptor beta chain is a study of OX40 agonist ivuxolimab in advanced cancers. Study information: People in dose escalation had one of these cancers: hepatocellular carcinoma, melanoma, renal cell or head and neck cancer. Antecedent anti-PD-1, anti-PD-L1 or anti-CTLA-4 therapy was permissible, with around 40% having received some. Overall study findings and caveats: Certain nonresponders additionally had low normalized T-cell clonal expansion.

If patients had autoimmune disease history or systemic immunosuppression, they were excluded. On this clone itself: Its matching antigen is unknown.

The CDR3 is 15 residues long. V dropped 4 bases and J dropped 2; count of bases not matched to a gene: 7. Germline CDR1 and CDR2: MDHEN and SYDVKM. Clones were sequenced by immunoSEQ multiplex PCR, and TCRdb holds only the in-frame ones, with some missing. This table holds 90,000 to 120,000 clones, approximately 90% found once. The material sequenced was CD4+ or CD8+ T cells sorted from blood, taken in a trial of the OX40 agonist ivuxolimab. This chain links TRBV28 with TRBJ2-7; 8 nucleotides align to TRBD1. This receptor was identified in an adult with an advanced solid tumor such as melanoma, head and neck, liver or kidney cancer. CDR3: CASSSPGGAPYEQYF. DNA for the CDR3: TGTGCCAGCAGTTCCCCAGGGGGCGCCCCCTACGAGCAGTACTTC.